Sequencing of this TCR beta chain was carried out in a study of cytomegalovirus exposure and HLA in healthy donors. Regarding the study as a whole: Judged likely to be a sequencing artifact was a cluster of highly shared sequence variants.

V was cut by 2 bases and J by 0 bases, with 8 bases left in between. There are 14 residues in the CDR3. Germline V gene data show CDR1 as SEHNR and CDR2 as FQNEAQ (reference sequence). The PCR was carried out with 60 Vbeta primers and 13 Jbeta primers. Assay used: immunoSEQ multiplex PCR; TCRdb lists only in-frame clones, some missing. Of over 70,000 clones in the sample, 55% to 80% were seen once. A remark on this clone: No antigen is known for it.

The V and J genes are TRBV7-9 and TRBJ2-7; possible D gene TRBD1, 6 bases. The source of this sequence is a man in his forties or fifties in good health and CMV-seropositive. Sample: PBMCs. CDR3 sequence: CASSLQQGSYEQYF. Written as DNA, the CDR3 is TGTGCCAGCAGCTTACAACAGGGCTCCTACGAGCAGTACTTC. The full variable domain, rest sourced from reference TRBV7-9 and TRBJ2-7, is DTGVSQNPRHKITKRGQNVTFRCDPISEHNRLYWYRQTLGQGPEFLTYFQNEAQLEKSRLLSDRFSAERPKGSFSTLEIQRTEQGDSAMYLCASSLQQGSYEQYFGPGTRLTVT.